Following are 26 T cell receptor beta chains from one sample sequenced in a study of T cells in Graves' hyperthyroidism and ophthalmopathy (dated by TCRdb to about 2019). Library method: multiplex PCR. The data were produced on an Illumina HiSeq 2000. Amplification of TCR beta CDR3 regions was carried out from RNA transcripts. For the first round of RT-PCR on the TCR CDR3, the HTBI primer set was used together with the Qiagen OneStep RT-PCR kit. TCRdb ran its own pipeline on the public reads, namely fastp trimming at Q25 and MiXCR clone calling, and kept in-frame beta chains. Entries that share a CDR3 protein sequence are merged under the most common genes and DNA. The sample table lists 500,000 to 800,000 distinct CDR3 sequences, more than 14% of them with a count of one. Roughly an eighth of the sample rests with the top ten. Specimen: blood. These TCRs come from a woman in her forties or fifties with Graves' ophthalmopathy.

This clonotype was seen more than once but under ten times. This sequence may be a read error, since a much larger clone differs from it by one base. J is TRBJ2-7 and V is TRBV18, with 7 bases identical to TRBD1. The CDR3 runs to 15 residues. CDR1 KGHSH and CDR2 LQKENI come from the germline V gene. The CDR3 here is CTSSWGMGQPYEQYF. The CDR3 DNA reads as TGTACCAGCTCATGGGGAATGGGACAGCCCTACGAGCAGTACTTC.

This clonotype was recorded many times. The chain employs TRBV20-1 and TRBJ2-7; TRBD2 agrees at 9 bases. Germline CDR1 is DFQATT and CDR2 is SNEGSKA (reference sequence). The CDR3 has 14 residues. V was pared by 1 base and J by 7 bases, with 8 bases of the junction left unmatched. The CDR3 is CSARGQREVREQYF. In DNA form, the CDR3 reads TGCAGTGCTAGAGGTCAGCGGGAGGTTCGAGAGCAGTACTTC.

The chain joins TRBV10-2 to TRBJ2-3; D remains unclear. The CDR3 sequence is 13 residues long. Trimming stripped 8 bases from V and 1 base from J, with 10 bases between. Per the germline V gene, CDR1 is WSHSY and CDR2 is SAAADI. DNA of the CDR3: TGCGCCAGCGGATTGAGCGGCACAGATACGCAGTATTTT. Amino acids: CASGLSGTDTQYF.

The count of this clonotype is one. The chain joins TRBV6-1 to TRBJ1-1, with 7 bases matching TRBD1. The J segment lost 7 bases and the V segment lost 6 bases, leaving 8 bases of the junction unmatched. Germline V gives CDR1 MNHNS, CDR2 SASEGT. The CDR3 length is 13 residues. CDR3 nucleotides: TGTGCCAGCAGCCAAGTAGACAGGGATGAAGCTTTCTTT. Translation: CASSQVDRDEAFF.

This sequence joins TRBV7-8 and TRBJ2-2; no reliable D call. Trimming removed 1 base at V and 7 bases at J, with 13 bases between. The CDR3 runs to 15 residues. The germline V gene has CDR1 SGHVS and CDR2 FQNEAQ. The CDR3 nucleotides are TGTGCCAGCAGCTTAGTAGGGATAGGTGTCGGGGAGCTGTTTTTT. Its protein is CASSLVGIGVGELFF.

This clonotype was picked up many times. The V and J genes are TRBV6-1 and TRBJ1-1; D unclear. From germline, CDR1 is MNHNS and CDR2 SASEGT. The CDR3 has 14 amino acids. Trimming shortened V by 3 bases and J by 1 base, and 9 bases separated the two germline ends. CDR3 amino acids: CASSEAGSNTEAFF. The CDR3 region has the DNA TGTGCCAGCAGTGAGGCGGGATCGAACACTGAAGCTTTCTTT.

This clonotype was seen many times. The rearrangement joins TRBV5-8 to TRBJ1-1; 8 bases match TRBD1. The V and J ends lost 0 bases and 4 bases, in that order; junction bases with no gene match: 8. CDR1 and CDR2 from the germline V gene are SGHTS and YDEGEE. The CDR3 is 16 residues long. The CDR3 spells CASSLEIRGLSTEAFF. The CDR3 DNA is TGTGCCAGCAGCTTGGAAATCAGGGGGCTTAGCACTGAAGCTTTCTTT.

This clonotype occurred many times. In DNA form, the CDR3 reads TGTGCCAGCAGATTTGGACTAGCGGGATCCGTGGACGAGCAGTACTTC. Translating gives CASRFGLAGSVDEQYF. This chain uses TRBV11-1 with TRBJ2-7, with 12 bases lining up with TRBD2. The CDR3 has 16 amino acids. The V and J ends lost 6 bases and 5 bases, in that order; junction bases with no gene match: 11. Germline loops: CDR1 SGHAT, CDR2 FQDESV (reference sequence).

The sample holds many counts of this clonotype. V is TRBV7-8 and J is TRBJ1-1; the D is unclear. The CDR3 runs 18 residues. V gave up 0 bases and J gave up 1 base, with 18 bases separating them. Germline CDR1 SGHVS, CDR2 FQNEAQ. CDR3 amino acids: CASSLAWLGLVGNTEAFF. DNA for the CDR3: TGTGCCAGCAGCTTAGCTTGGTTGGGTCTTGTGGGGAACACTGAAGCTTTCTTT.

There are a few counts of this clonotype. This sequence joins TRBV19 and TRBJ1-5; maybe TRBD1 (6 bases). The V end lost 7 bases, the J end lost 1 base, and 20 bases lay between the germline ends. The CDR3 has 17 amino acids. Germline values: CDR1 LNHDA, CDR2 SQIVND (reference sequence). CDR3 nucleotide sequence: TGTGCCAGTACCCCCCTCCACAGGGCCTCAAGCAATCAGCCCCAGCATTTT. Its translation is CASTPLHRASSNQPQHF.

The V gene is TRBV7-9, the J gene TRBJ2-5; the D is unclear. Trimming shortened V by 8 bases and J by 0 bases, and 4 bases separated the two germline ends. This CDR3 contains 11 residues. The germline V gene has CDR1 SEHNR and CDR2 FQNEAQ (reference sequence). The CDR3 DNA sequence: TGTGCCAGCCAGTACCAAGAGACCCAGTACTTC. It is translated as CASQYQETQYF.

Only a few counts were recorded for this clonotype. V is TRBV27 and J is TRBJ1-2; 10 nucleotides line up with TRBD1. The V segment lost 3 bases and the J segment 8 bases; nucleotides outside the gene matches: 12. Germline V gene data show CDR1 as MNHEY and CDR2 as SMNVEV (reference sequence). This CDR3 is built from 16 residues. CDR3 DNA sequence: TGTGCCAGCAGTTTTGGGACAGGGGAAGCGACAAGGGGCTACACCTTC. Translating gives CASSFGTGEATRGYTF.

This clonotype was seen many times. The chain recombines TRBV28 with TRBJ2-7; TRBD1 is a possible D gene (5 bases). Trimming cost V 5 bases and J 0 bases, with 14 bases left between them. CDR3 size: 15 residues. CDR1 and CDR2 (germline): MDHEN, SYDVKM. CDR3 loop: CASSDIDSYSYEQYF. CDR3 DNA: TGTGCCAGCAGTGACATCGACAGTTACTCCTACGAGCAGTACTTC.

This clonotype was found once. The J gene is TRBJ2-7, the V gene TRBV19; 11 bases align to TRBD1. The V segment lost 2 bases and the J segment 3 bases; nucleotides outside the gene matches: 6. The germline V gene has CDR1 LNHDA and CDR2 SQIVND (reference sequence). There are 16 residues in the CDR3. The CDR3 nucleotides are TGTGCCAGTAGTATATTAGTGGGACAGGGGGACTACGAGCAGTACTTC. Translated: CASSILVGQGDYEQYF.

This clonotype was recorded at least ten times. This rearrangement joins TRBV4-3 to TRBJ1-4; no definite D call. Germline CDR1 reads LGHNA; CDR2 reads YSLEER. This CDR3 comprises 17 residues. Trimming pared 0 bases from V and 0 bases from J, leaving 11 bases between. CDR3 DNA sequence: TGCGCCAGCAGCCAAGAGTACAGTACAGCAACTAATGAAAAACTGTTTTTT. It yields the protein CASSQEYSTATNEKLFF.

There are many counts of this clonotype. This chain uses TRBV5-1 with TRBJ1-1; a weak D match, TRBD1 (5 bases). The V gene's germline CDR1 is SGHRS and CDR2 YFSETQ. With 0 bases removed from V and 11 bases from J, the gap between germline ends came to 14 bases. The CDR3 covers 13 residues. CDR3 residues: CASSLAGAQVAFF. The DNA for the CDR3 is TGCGCCAGCAGCTTGGCTGGGGCCCAGGTGGCTTTCTTT.

The rearrangement links TRBV7-3 to TRBJ1-1, with 7 positions matching TRBD1. The germline V gene encodes CDR1 SGHTA and CDR2 FQGTGA. The junction had 3 bases not matched to a gene; V was cut back by 1 base and J by 1 base. CDR3 length equals 15 residues. The CDR3, as DNA: TGTGCCAGCAGCTTAATCAGGGGGGGGAACACTGAAGCTTTCTTT. Its protein product is CASSLIRGGNTEAFF.

There are many counts of this clonotype. The chain carries TRBV13 and TRBJ2-7; D is possibly TRBD2 (5 bases). CDR1 is PRHDT, CDR2 FYEKMQ, per germline (reference sequence). This CDR3 spans 13 amino acids. Trimming cost V 5 bases and J 0 bases, with 8 bases left between them. The CDR3 coding sequence is TGTGCCAGCAGCACCGGGGACTCCTACGAGCAGTACTTC. Translated: CASSTGDSYEQYF.

This clonotype has at least ten counts. V and J are TRBV28 and TRBJ2-1; 9 bases fit TRBD2. CDR3 length: 15 residues. From germline, CDR1 is MDHEN and CDR2 SYDVKM. The trim removed 5 bases at V and 5 bases at J, leaving 7 bases unmatched. Written as DNA, the CDR3 is TGTGCCAGCAGTCCGGGCGGGAGGGGGAACAATGAGCAGTTCTTC. Translation: CASSPGGRGNNEQFF. Together with reference TRBV28 and TRBJ2-1, the CDR3 gives the full variable domain: DVKVTQSSRYLVKRTGEKVFLECVQDMDHENMFWYRQDPGLGLRLIYFSYDVKMKEKGDIPEGYSVSREKKERFSLILESASTNQTSMYLCASSPGGRGNNEQFFGPGTRLTVL.

V usage is TRBV18 and J usage is TRBJ1-2, with D hard to call. V was trimmed by 3 bases and J by 3 bases, leaving 11 bases between them. The germline V gene has CDR1 KGHSH and CDR2 LQKENI. The CDR3 length is 14 residues. CDR3 in amino acids: CASSPQAGDYGYTF. CDR3 in DNA: TGTGCCAGCTCACCCCAGGCAGGCGACTATGGCTACACCTTC.

Ten or more counts support this clonotype. Here the CDR3 reads CSAREVATPYNEQFF. The CDR3 nucleotides are TGCAGTGCCCGAGAGGTAGCGACACCTTACAATGAGCAGTTCTTC. This chain uses TRBV20-1 with TRBJ2-1, with D tentatively TRBD2 (5 bases). Germline V gene sequence: CDR1 DFQATT, CDR2 SNEGSKA (reference sequence). The ends were cut back, 6 bases at V and 4 bases at J, with 19 bases in the middle. This CDR3 comprises 15 residues.

This clonotype has more than one count but fewer than ten. The gene calls are TRBV29-1 and TRBJ2-7; 8 bases fit TRBD2. The CDR3 consists of 12 residues. V lost 7 bases to trimming and J lost 5 bases; unmatched junction nucleotides: 7. Per the germline V gene, CDR1 is SQVTM and CDR2 is ANQGSEA. CDR3 residues: CSALLGGDEQYF. CDR3 nucleotides: TGCAGCGCCCTCCTCGGGGGGGACGAGCAGTACTTC.

This clonotype was detected many times. The gene calls are TRBV5-1 and TRBJ2-2; the match to TRBD2 covers 11 bases. Losses at the gene ends were 0 bases for V and 5 bases for J; bases not matched to a gene: 3. The CDR3 sequence is 16 residues long. Germline CDR1 and CDR2: SGHRS and YFSETQ. The DNA of the CDR3 is TGCGCCAGCAGCTTGGCCGGGACTAGCGGTACCGGGGAGCTGTTTTTT. It is translated as CASSLAGTSGTGELFF. Using reference TRBV5-1 and TRBJ2-2 for the parts outside the CDR3, the full variable domain is KAGVTQTPRYLIKTRGQQVTLSCSPISGHRSVSWYQQTPGQGLQFLFEYFSETQRNKGNFPGRFSGRQFSNSRSEMNVSTLELGDSALYLCASSLAGTSGTGELFFGEGSRLTVL.

This chain connects TRBV5-1 to TRBJ2-4; a possible D gene is TRBD1 (5 bases). Germline assignment: CDR1 SGHRS and CDR2 YFSETQ. V was trimmed by 1 base and J by 6 bases, leaving 11 bases between them. The CDR3 extends over 14 amino acids. The CDR3 spells CASSLSPRANIQYF. CDR3 bases: TGCGCCAGCAGCTTGAGTCCCAGGGCAAACATTCAGTACTTC.

There are many counts of this clonotype. This chain links TRBV7-2 with TRBJ2-7, with 7 nucleotides matching TRBD1. The ends lost 5 bases at V and 7 bases at J; junction bases unmatched: 8. This CDR3 is built from 13 residues. Germline CDR1 is SGHTA and CDR2 is FQGNSA. The DNA for the CDR3 is TGTGCCAGCAGCACTCGACAGGGCCGAGAGCAGTACTTC. Translating gives CASSTRQGREQYF.

The gene calls are TRBV20-1 and TRBJ2-1, with no clear D. The DNA end is more similar to TRBJ2-7, so the J call may be wrong. The CDR3 consists of 15 residues. Germline values: CDR1 DFQATT, CDR2 SNEGSKA (reference sequence). CDR3 nucleotide sequence: TGCAGTGCTAGAGATCGCCAGCCGAACGTTCCTGAGCAGTACTTC. Encoded protein: CSARDRQPNVPEQYF.